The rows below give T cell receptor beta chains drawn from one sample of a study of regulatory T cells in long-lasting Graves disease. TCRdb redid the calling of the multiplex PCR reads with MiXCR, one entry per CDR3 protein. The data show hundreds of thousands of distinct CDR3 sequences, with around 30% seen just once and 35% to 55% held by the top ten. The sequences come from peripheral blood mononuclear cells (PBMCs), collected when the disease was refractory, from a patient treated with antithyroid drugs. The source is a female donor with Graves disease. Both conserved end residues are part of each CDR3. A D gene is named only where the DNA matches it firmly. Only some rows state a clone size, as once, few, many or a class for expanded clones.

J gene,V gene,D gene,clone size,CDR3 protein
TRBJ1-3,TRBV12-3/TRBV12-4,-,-,CASTKWGPGNTIYF
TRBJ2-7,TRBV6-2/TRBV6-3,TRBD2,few,CASSYSKGLAGGYEQYF
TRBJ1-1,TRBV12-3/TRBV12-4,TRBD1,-,CASSFQGAPSKAFF
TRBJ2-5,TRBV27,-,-,CASSLMSQETQYF
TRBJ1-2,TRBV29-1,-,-,CSVVQRRGGYTF
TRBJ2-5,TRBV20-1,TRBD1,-,CSATDRVQETQYF
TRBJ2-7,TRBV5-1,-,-,CASHRDANSYEQYF
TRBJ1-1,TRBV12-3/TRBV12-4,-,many,CASSFRQGWAFF
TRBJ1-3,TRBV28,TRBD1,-,CASSLGGDRVGNTIYF
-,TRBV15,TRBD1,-,CATSRGGTGYGYTF
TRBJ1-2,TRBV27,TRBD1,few,CASSLGQGKNYGYTF
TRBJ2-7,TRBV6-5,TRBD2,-,CASSSPLAGAFYEQYF
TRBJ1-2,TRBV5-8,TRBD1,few,CASSLLDRADGYTF
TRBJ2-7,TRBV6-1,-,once,CASSPDRSRVSYEQYF
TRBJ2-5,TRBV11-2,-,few,CASSGGRDTSWWETQYF
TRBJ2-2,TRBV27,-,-,CASRLGAGAGELFF
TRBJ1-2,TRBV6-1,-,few,CASSPPGTAGVYGYTF
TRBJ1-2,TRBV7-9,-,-,CASSLGGAAGVRGYTF
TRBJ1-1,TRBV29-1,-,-,CSVEGQTLNTEAFF